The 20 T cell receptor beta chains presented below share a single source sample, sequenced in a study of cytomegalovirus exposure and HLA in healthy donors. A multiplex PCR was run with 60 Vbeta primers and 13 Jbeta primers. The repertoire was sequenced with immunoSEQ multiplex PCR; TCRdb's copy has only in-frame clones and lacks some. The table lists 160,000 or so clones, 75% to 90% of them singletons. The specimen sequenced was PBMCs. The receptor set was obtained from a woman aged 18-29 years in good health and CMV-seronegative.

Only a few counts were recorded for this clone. CDR3 sequence: CASSRGGQGGNEKLFF. CDR3 DNA sequence: TGTGCCAGCAGCAGGGGGGGACAGGGCGGTAATGAAAAACTGTTTTTT. This chain uses TRBV5-8 with TRBJ1-4; 9 nucleotides agree with TRBD1. The trim removed 4 bases at V and 4 bases at J, leaving 8 bases unmatched. Germline CDR1 reads SGHTS; CDR2 reads YDEGEE. The CDR3 length is 16 residues. Complete variable domain (other parts from reference TRBV5-8 and TRBJ1-4): EAGVTQSPTHLIKTRGQQATLRCSPISGHTSVYWYQQALGLGLQFLLWYDEGEERNRGNFPPRFSGRQFPNYSSELNVNALELEDSALYLCASSRGGQGGNEKLFFGSGTQLSVL.

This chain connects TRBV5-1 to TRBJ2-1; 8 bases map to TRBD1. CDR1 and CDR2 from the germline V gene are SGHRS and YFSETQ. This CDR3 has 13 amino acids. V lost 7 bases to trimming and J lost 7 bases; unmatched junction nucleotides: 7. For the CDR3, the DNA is TGCGCCAGCTTCCGGACAGGGAGAAATGAGCAGTTCTTC. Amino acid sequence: CASFRTGRNEQFF.

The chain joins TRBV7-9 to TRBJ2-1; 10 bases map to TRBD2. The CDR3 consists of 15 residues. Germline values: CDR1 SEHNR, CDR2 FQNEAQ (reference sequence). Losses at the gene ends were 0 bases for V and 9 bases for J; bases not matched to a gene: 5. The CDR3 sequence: CASSLAGLATAEQFF. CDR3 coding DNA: TGTGCCAGCAGCTTAGCGGGACTAGCGACCGCTGAGCAGTTCTTC.

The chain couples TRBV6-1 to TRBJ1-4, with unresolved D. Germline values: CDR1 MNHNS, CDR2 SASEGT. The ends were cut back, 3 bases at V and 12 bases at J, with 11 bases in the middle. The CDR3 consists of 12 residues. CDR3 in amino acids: CASSDPPVELFF. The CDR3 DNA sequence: TGTGCCAGCAGTGACCCCCCGGTGGAACTGTTTTTT.

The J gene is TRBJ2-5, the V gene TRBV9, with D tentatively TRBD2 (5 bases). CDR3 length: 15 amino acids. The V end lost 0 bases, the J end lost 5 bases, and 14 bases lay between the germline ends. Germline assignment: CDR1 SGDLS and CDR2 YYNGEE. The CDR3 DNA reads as TGTGCCAGCAGCGTAGCGGCAGGTCGAGGGGAGACCCAGTACTTC. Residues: CASSVAAGRGETQYF.

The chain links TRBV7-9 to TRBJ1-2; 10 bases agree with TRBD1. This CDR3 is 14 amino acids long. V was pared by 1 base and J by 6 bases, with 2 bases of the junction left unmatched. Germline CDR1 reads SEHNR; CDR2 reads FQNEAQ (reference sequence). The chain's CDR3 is CASSLGDRGDGYTF. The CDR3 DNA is TGTGCCAGCAGCTTAGGGGACAGGGGTGATGGCTACACCTTC. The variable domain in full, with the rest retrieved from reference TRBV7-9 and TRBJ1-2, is DTGVSQNPRHKITKRGQNVTFRCDPISEHNRLYWYRQTLGQGPEFLTYFQNEAQLEKSRLLSDRFSAERPKGSFSTLEIQRTEQGDSAMYLCASSLGDRGDGYTFGSGTRLTVV.

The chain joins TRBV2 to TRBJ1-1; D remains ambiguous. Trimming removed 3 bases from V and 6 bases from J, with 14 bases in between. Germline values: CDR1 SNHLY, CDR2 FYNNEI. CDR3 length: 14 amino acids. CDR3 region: CASSEGGPRPEAFF. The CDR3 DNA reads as TGTGCCAGCAGTGAGGGTGGGCCTCGCCCTGAAGCTTTCTTT. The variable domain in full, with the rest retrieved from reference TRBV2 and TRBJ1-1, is EPEVTQTPSHQVTQMGQEVILRCVPISNHLYFYWYRQILGQKVEFLVSFYNNEISEKSEIFDDQFSVERPDGSNFTLKIRSTKLEDSAMYFCASSEGGPRPEAFFGQGTRLTVV.

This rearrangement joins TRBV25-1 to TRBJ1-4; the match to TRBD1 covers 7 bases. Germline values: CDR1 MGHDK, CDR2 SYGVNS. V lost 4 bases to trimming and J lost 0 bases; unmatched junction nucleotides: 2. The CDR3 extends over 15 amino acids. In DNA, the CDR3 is TGTGCCAGCAGTGGACAGGGCTCAACTAATGAAAAACTGTTTTTT. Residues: CASSGQGSTNEKLFF.

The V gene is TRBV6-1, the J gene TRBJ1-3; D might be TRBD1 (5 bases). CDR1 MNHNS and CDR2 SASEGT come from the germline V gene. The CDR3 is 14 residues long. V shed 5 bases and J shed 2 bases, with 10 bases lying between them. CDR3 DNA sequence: TGTGCCAGCAGTCCGGGGGTAACTGGAAACACCATATATTTT. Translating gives CASSPGVTGNTIYF.

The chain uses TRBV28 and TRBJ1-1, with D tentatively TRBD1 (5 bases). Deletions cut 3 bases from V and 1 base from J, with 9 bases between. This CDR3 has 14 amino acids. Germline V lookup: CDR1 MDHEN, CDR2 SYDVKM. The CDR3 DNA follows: TGTGCCAGCAGTTTTCGGGGGGGGAACACTGAAGCTTTCTTT. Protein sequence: CASSFRGGNTEAFF.

CDR3 in DNA: TGTGCCAGCTCACCGGACCTGGGACACCTTTACACTGAAGCTTTCTTT. As protein: CASSPDLGHLYTEAFF. The rearrangement uses TRBV18 and TRBJ1-1; D possibly corresponds to TRBD1 (6 bases). Deletions cut 3 bases from V and 3 bases from J, with 17 bases between. CDR1 and CDR2 (germline): KGHSH, LQKENI. This CDR3 region has 16 residues.

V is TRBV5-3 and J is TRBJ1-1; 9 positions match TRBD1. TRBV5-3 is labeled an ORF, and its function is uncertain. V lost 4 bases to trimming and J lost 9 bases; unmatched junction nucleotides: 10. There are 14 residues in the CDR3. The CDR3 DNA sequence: TGTGCCAGAAGCCAAGTACAGGGGGCGACGAAAGCTTTCTTT. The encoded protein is CARSQVQGATKAFF.

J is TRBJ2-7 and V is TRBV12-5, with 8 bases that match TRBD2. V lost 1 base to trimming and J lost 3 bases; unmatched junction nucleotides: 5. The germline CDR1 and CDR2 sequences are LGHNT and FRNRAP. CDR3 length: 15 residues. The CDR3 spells CASGLAPGGGYEQYF. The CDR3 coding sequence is TGTGCTAGTGGTTTGGCACCGGGGGGGGGCTACGAGCAGTACTTC. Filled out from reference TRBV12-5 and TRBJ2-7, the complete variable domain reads DARVTQTPRHKVTEMGQEVTMRCQPILGHNTVFWYRQTMMQGLELLAYFRNRAPLDDSGMPKDRFSAEMPDATLATLKIQPSEPRDSAVYFCASGLAPGGGYEQYFGPGTRLTVT.

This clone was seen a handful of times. As DNA, the CDR3 is TGTGCCAGCAGCTTAGGGCTAGCGCCCTCCTACAATGAGCAGTTCTTC. Its translation is CASSLGLAPSYNEQFF. This rearrangement joins TRBV11-2 to TRBJ2-1; D is perhaps TRBD2 (6 bases). V shed 1 base and J shed 0 bases, with 10 bases lying between them. The CDR3 consists of 16 residues. The V gene's germline CDR1 is SGHAT and CDR2 FQNNGV.

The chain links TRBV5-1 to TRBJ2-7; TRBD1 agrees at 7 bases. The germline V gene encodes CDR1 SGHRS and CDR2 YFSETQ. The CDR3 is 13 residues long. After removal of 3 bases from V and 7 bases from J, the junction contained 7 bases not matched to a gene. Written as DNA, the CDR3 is TGCGCCAGCAGCTGGGGACAGAGCGAGGAGCAGTACTTC. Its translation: CASSWGQSEEQYF.

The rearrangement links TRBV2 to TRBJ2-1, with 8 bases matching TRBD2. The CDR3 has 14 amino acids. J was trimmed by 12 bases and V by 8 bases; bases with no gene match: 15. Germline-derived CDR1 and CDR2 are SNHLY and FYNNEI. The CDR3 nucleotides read TGTGCCAGCCAGAGCGGGGGTCGGGTCGGGGGGCAGTTCTTC. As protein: CASQSGGRVGGQFF.

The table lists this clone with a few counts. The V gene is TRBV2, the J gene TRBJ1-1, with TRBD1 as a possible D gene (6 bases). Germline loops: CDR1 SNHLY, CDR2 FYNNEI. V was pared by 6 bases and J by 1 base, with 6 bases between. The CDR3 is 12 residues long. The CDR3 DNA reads TGTGCCAGCAGGACAGGGAACACTGAAGCTTTCTTT. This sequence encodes CASRTGNTEAFF.

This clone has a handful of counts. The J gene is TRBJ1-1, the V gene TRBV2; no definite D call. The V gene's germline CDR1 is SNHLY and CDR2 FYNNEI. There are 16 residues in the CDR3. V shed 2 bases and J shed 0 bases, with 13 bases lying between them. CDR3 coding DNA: TGTGCCAGCAGTGAAAGCACACTAATAATGAACACTGAAGCTTTCTTT. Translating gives CASSESTLIMNTEAFF.

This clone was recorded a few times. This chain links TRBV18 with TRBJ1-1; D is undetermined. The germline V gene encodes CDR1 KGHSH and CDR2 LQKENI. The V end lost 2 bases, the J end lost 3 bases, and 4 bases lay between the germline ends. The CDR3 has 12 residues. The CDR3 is CASSPADTEAFF. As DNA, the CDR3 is TGTGCCAGCTCACCAGCGGACACTGAAGCTTTCTTT.

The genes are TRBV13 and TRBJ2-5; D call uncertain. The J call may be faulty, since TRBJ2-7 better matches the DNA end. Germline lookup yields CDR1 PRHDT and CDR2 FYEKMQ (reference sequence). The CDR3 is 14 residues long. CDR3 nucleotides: TGTGCCAGCAGCTCCCGACTGAGCTCCTACGAGCAGTACTTC. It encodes CASSSRLSSYEQYF.